A selection of T cell receptor beta chains follows, all from one sample in a study of CD8+ T cells in alopecia areata. The repertoire was sequenced with immunoSEQ multiplex PCR; TCRdb's copy has only in-frame clones and lacks some. The data contain 70,000 or so clones, 55% to 65% of them singletons. The sequenced sample was CD8+ T cells sorted from blood, obtained at week 0. The source of these receptors is a human donor with alopecia areata. Each CDR3 is given with its conserved first and last residue. The order of the fields is clone size, V gene, J gene, D gene, CDR3 protein, CDR3 DNA. A D gene is named only where the DNA matches it firmly. Clone size appears in some rows only: once, few, many, or a class for an expanded clone.

abundance: few; v_gene: TRBV7-2; j_gene: TRBJ2-6; d_gene: NA; CDR3aa: CASSDIAGANVLTF; CDR3nt: TGTGCCAGCAGCGATATCGCTGGGGCCAACGTCCTGACTTTC
abundance: few; v_gene: TRBV29-1; j_gene: TRBJ2-3; d_gene: NA; CDR3aa: CSVVVRDTDTQYF; CDR3nt: TGCAGCGTTGTTGTCAGGGACACAGATACGCAGTATTTT
abundance: NA; v_gene: TRBV7-6; j_gene: TRBJ2-5; d_gene: NA; CDR3aa: CVSGEETQYF; CDR3nt: TGTGTTTCTGGGGAAGAGACCCAGTACTTC
abundance: NA; v_gene: TRBV15; j_gene: TRBJ2-1; d_gene: NA; CDR3aa: CATSRAQGVNYNEQFF; CDR3nt: TGTGCCACCAGCAGAGCCCAGGGAGTGAATTACAATGAGCAGTTCTTC
abundance: NA; v_gene: TRBV4-1; j_gene: TRBJ2-7; d_gene: NA; CDR3aa: CASSQSDGAYEQYF; CDR3nt: TGCGCCAGCAGCCAATCGGACGGAGCCTACGAGCAGTACTTC
abundance: NA; v_gene: TRBV6-5; j_gene: TRBJ2-7; d_gene: NA; CDR3aa: CASSPRRDALYEQYF; CDR3nt: TGTGCCAGCAGTCCCCGGAGGGACGCACTCTACGAGCAGTACTTC
abundance: NA; v_gene: TRBV27; j_gene: TRBJ2-4; d_gene: TRBD1; CDR3aa: CASSWVRGREPYF; CDR3nt: TGTGCCAGCAGTTGGGTCAGGGGGCGTGAGCCGTACTTC
abundance: NA; v_gene: TRBV5-1; j_gene: TRBJ1-5; d_gene: NA; CDR3aa: CASSWDTSEPNQPQHF; CDR3nt: TGCGCCAGCAGCTGGGACACATCCGAGCCTAATCAGCCCCAGCATTTT
abundance: few; v_gene: TRBV5-1; j_gene: TRBJ2-6; d_gene: NA; CDR3aa: CASSLATPYNVLTF; CDR3nt: TGCGCCAGCAGCTTGGCCACACCTTACAACGTCCTGACTTTC
abundance: once; v_gene: TRBV19; j_gene: TRBJ2-7; d_gene: NA; CDR3aa: CASSQNEAYEQYF; CDR3nt: TGTGCCAGTAGCCAGAACGAGGCCTACGAGCAGTACTTC
abundance: once; v_gene: TRBV7-6; j_gene: TRBJ2-3; d_gene: NA; CDR3aa: CASSFAGSTDTQYF; CDR3nt: TGTGCCAGCAGCTTTGCGGGTAGCACAGATACGCAGTATTTT
abundance: once; v_gene: TRBV9; j_gene: TRBJ1-2; d_gene: NA; CDR3aa: CASSVDSYGYTF; CDR3nt: TGTGCCAGCAGCGTAGACAGTTATGGCTACACCTTC
abundance: NA; v_gene: TRBV25-1; j_gene: TRBJ2-3; d_gene: NA; CDR3aa: CATSTGTQYF; CDR3nt: TGTGCCACCTCGACAGGAACGCAGTATTTT